The 13 T cell receptor beta chains below were found in one sample sequenced in a study of blood T cell repertoires in COVID-19. The assay was immunoSEQ multiplex PCR, and TCRdb's table has in-frame clones only and misses some. The sample records 440,000 or so clones, about 89% being singletons. Sequenced sample: peripheral blood. Receptors originate from a woman in her thirties or forties with COVID-19, enrolled during active disease.

The gene calls are TRBV10-3 and TRBJ1-2; 10 bases line up with TRBD1. V dropped 6 bases and J dropped 8; count of bases not matched to a gene: 9. From germline, CDR1 is ENHRY and CDR2 SYGVKD. CDR3 length: 14 amino acids. In DNA, the CDR3 is TGTGCCATCAGCCCGGGACAGGGGCCGGAGGGCTACACCTTC. Its protein product is CAISPGQGPEGYTF.

The J gene is TRBJ1-1, the V gene TRBV6-2 or TRBV6-3; 9 nucleotides line up with TRBD1. The J segment lost 6 bases and the V segment lost 2 bases, leaving 19 bases of the junction unmatched. The germline CDR1 and CDR2 sequences are MNHEY and SVGEGT. CDR3 size: 19 residues. For the CDR3, the DNA is TGTGCCAGCAGTTACCTGGGACAGGGTCGAGGTCGCGTACGGGCTGAAGCTTTCTTT. Protein product: CASSYLGQGRGRVRAEAFF.

The V gene is TRBV2, the J gene TRBJ1-5, with D unresolved. CDR1 SNHLY and CDR2 FYNNEI come from the germline V gene. V lost 3 bases, J lost 3 bases, and 9 bases lay in between. This CDR3 spans 14 amino acids. The CDR3 nucleotides read TGTGCCAGCAGTGAGAGCTTACTCAATCAGCCCCAGCATTTT. As protein: CASSESLLNQPQHF.

The chain employs TRBV30 and TRBJ1-4; TRBD1 might be the D (6 bases). The germline V gene encodes CDR1 GTSNPN and CDR2 SVGIG (reference sequence). The V end lost 1 base, the J end lost 16 bases, and 22 bases lay between the germline ends. The CDR3 is made up of 14 amino acids. CDR3 sequence reads: CAWSAVTGVFYPFF. The DNA of the CDR3 is TGTGCCTGGAGTGCGGTGACAGGAGTTTTCTATCCGTTTTTT.

The V call is TRBV19, the J call TRBJ1-3; D is unresolved. The CDR3 is made up of 15 amino acids. CDR1 is LNHDA and CDR2 is SQIVND in the germline V gene (reference sequence). Trimming stripped 7 bases from V and 1 base from J, with 14 bases between. The CDR3 is CASTSPVASGNTIYF. CDR3 in DNA: TGTGCCAGTACATCCCCCGTTGCGTCTGGAAACACCATATATTTT.

This clone was picked up one time. The chain carries TRBV6-2 or TRBV6-3 and TRBJ2-7; tentative D call: TRBD1 (5 bases). The CDR3 consists of 13 residues. Looked up from germline, CDR1 is MNHEY and CDR2 is SVGEGT. Trimming left V 6 bases short and J 7 bases short, with 16 bases between. The CDR3 DNA reads as TGTGCCAGCAGCTCTCTCTGGGCAGGGGAGCAGTACTTC. It is translated as CASSSLWAGEQYF.

The CDR3 is CASCEQSSVPGLDTQYF. CDR3 sequence (DNA): TGTGCCAGCTGCGAACAGTCTAGCGTCCCAGGTTTGGATACGCAGTATTTT. The chain links TRBV7-3 to TRBJ2-3; D is perhaps TRBD2 (6 bases). The CDR3 has 17 residues. Between the trimmed V and J ends, which lost 8 bases and 6 bases, there was a span of 27 bases. Germline values: CDR1 SGHTA, CDR2 FQGTGA.

The chain is built from TRBV4-3 and TRBJ2-1, with 8 positions matching TRBD2. V was clipped by 4 bases and J by 8 bases; unmatched bases: 4. CDR1 is LGHNA and CDR2 is YSLEER in the germline V gene. This CDR3 comprises 13 residues. CDR3 protein: CASSPGGGDEQFF. The CDR3 DNA reads TGCGCCAGCAGCCCGGGGGGGGGTGATGAGCAGTTCTTC.

The rearrangement uses TRBV19 and TRBJ1-2, with D unclear. The germline V gene encodes CDR1 LNHDA and CDR2 SQIVND (reference sequence). Trimming took off 3 bases at V and 10 bases at J, with 18 bases between the two ends. The CDR3 runs to 14 residues. DNA for the CDR3: TGTGCCAGTAGTATGGAGCTAGCAGCTAGGTCCTACACCTTC. It yields the protein CASSMELAARSYTF.

The chain links TRBV19 to TRBJ1-1; D call uncertain. Germline CDR1 LNHDA, CDR2 SQIVND (reference sequence). The CDR3 length is 15 residues. V was clipped by 3 bases and J by 1 base, with 12 bases between them. The CDR3 region is CASSISGGWNTEAFF. The CDR3 coding sequence is TGTGCCAGTAGTATTTCAGGTGGATGGAACACTGAAGCTTTCTTT.

The rearrangement links TRBV19 to TRBJ2-2; weak D call: TRBD1 (6 bases). Germline V lookup: CDR1 LNHDA, CDR2 SQIVND (reference sequence). The CDR3 consists of 14 residues. Between the trimmed V and J ends, which lost 7 bases and 3 bases, there was a span of 12 bases. This chain's CDR3 is CASTGTPDTGELFF. As DNA, the CDR3 is TGTGCCAGTACCGGGACACCTGACACCGGGGAGCTGTTTTTT.

V usage is TRBV19 and J usage is TRBJ1-2; 7 bases match TRBD1. In germline, CDR1 is LNHDA, CDR2 SQIVND (reference sequence). Unmatched junction bases numbered 17, after V lost 9 bases and J lost 7 bases. The CDR3 loop spans 15 amino acids. The CDR3 is CARVTLDRVEVGYTF. The CDR3 region has the DNA TGTGCCAGAGTTACCCTCGACAGGGTAGAGGTTGGCTACACCTTC.

A word on this clone: Since the CDR3 does not end with the conserved phenylalanine or tryptophan, this likely comes from a read error. The limits of the CDR3 on the DNA are not certain, so only TCRdb's listed CDR3 is given. V gene TRBV30 combines with J gene TRBJ1-1. Both ends counted, the CDR3 spans 11 residues. The V gene's germline CDR1 is GTSNPN and CDR2 SVGIG (reference sequence). This CDR3 reads CAWSAGTTGYL.